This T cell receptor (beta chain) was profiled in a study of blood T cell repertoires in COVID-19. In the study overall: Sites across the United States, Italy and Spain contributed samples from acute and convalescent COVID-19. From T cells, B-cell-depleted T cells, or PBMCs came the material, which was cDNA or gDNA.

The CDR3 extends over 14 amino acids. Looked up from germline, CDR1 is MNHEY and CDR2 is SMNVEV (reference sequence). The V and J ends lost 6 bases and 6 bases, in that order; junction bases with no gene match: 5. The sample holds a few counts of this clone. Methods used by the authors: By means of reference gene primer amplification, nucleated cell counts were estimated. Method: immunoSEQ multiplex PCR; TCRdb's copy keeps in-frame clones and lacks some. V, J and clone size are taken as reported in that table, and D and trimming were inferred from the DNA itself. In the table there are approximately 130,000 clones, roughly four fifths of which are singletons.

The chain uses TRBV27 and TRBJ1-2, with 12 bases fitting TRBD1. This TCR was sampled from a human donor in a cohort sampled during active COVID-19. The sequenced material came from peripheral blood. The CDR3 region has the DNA TGTGCCAGCAGCCCCGGGACAGGGGGCAATGGCTACACCTTC. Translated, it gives CASSPGTGGNGYTF.